The clone carrying this TCR beta chain appeared a few times. Its antigen is not known. This CDR3 is 14 amino acids long. Germline lookup yields CDR1 WSHSY and CDR2 SAAADI. V was trimmed by 2 bases and J by 6 bases, leaving 11 bases between them. The entry originates in a study of beta chain features in type 1 diabetes. TCRB transcripts that were expressed got sequenced, as all of the isolated RNA had been reverse transcribed. Sequenced by immunoSEQ multiplex PCR; TCRdb stores in-frame clones only, minus some. The sample lists around 170,000 clones; 9% to 10% were seen once. Study conclusions and caveats: Type 1 diabetes patients showed a moderate but significant shortening of TCRB CDR3s in all four CD4+ subsets.

This receptor was obtained from a woman aged 18 to 35 in good health. The source material was central memory CD4+ T cells from blood. The chain employs TRBV10-2 and TRBJ2-1; D is possibly TRBD2 (6 bases). The chain's CDR3 is CASSETLTSNEQFF. The CDR3 coding sequence is TGCGCCAGCAGTGAGACCCTGACTAGCAATGAGCAGTTCTTC.